A single sample is the source of the 27 T cell receptor beta chains below, sequenced in a study of cytomegalovirus exposure and HLA in healthy donors. 60 Vbeta and 13 Jbeta primers were used in PCR. Sequencing was performed with immunoSEQ multiplex PCR; in TCRdb, only in-frame clones are kept and a portion is missing. This table holds 150,000 to 200,000 clones, 80% found once. The source material was PBMCs. The origin of the receptors is a man younger than 40 in good health and CMV-seronegative.

This chain joins TRBV6-1 and TRBJ1-6; TRBD1 matches 7 bases. The CDR3 runs 15 residues. The V gene's germline CDR1 is MNHNS and CDR2 SASEGT. Trimming removed 8 bases from V and 7 bases from J; junction bases left unmatched: 11. CDR3 DNA: TGTGCCAGCCGCTCCCGGGACAGACAGAATTCACCCCTCCACTTT. It encodes CASRSRDRQNSPLHF.

The chain combines TRBV5-1 with TRBJ1-1; 7 bases map to TRBD1. CDR1 and CDR2 from the germline V gene are SGHRS and YFSETQ. Unmatched junction bases numbered 13, after V lost 5 bases and J lost 9 bases. The CDR3 sequence is 14 residues long. CDR3 in DNA: TGCGCCAGCAGTTCTGATTTTAGGGACAGACAAGCTTTCTTT. Translated, it gives CASSSDFRDRQAFF.

The gene calls are TRBV7-8 and TRBJ2-6; no clear D. This CDR3 is 17 amino acids long. CDR1 SGHVS and CDR2 FQNEAQ come from the germline V gene. V lost 1 base to trimming and J lost 0 bases, with 10 bases between them. The CDR3: CASSLGLDFSGANVLTF. The CDR3 DNA is TGTGCCAGCAGCTTAGGGTTAGATTTCTCTGGGGCCAACGTCCTGACTTTC.

A few counts support this clone. The chain carries TRBV6-5 and TRBJ1-1; the D is unclear. The CDR3 has 13 amino acids. Germline CDR1 reads MNHEY; CDR2 reads SVGAGI. Trimming removed 6 bases at V and 2 bases at J, with 10 bases between. CDR3 nucleotides: TGTGCCAGCAGCTCCCCAGGAAACACTGAAGCTTTCTTT. It yields the protein CASSSPGNTEAFF.

The chain employs TRBV7-2 and TRBJ1-2; 7 nucleotides align to TRBD1. The CDR3 has 16 amino acids. Per the germline V gene, CDR1 is SGHTA and CDR2 is FQGNSA. The V gene end was trimmed by 5 bases and the J gene end by 4 bases; junction bases not matched to a gene: 13. CDR3 sequence: CASSTATGTAFYGYTF. Here the CDR3 DNA reads TGTGCCAGCAGCACCGCCACCGGGACAGCTTTCTATGGCTACACCTTC.

The chain links TRBV28 to TRBJ1-6, with 8 bases fitting TRBD1. Trimming cost V 6 bases and J 8 bases; bases outside gene matches: 6. Germline CDR1 reads MDHEN; CDR2 reads SYDVKM. This CDR3 comprises 14 residues. The CDR3 loop is CASRTGGIHSPLHF. CDR3 bases: TGTGCCAGCAGAACAGGGGGGATCCATTCACCCCTCCACTTT. The full variable domain, completed using reference TRBV28 and TRBJ1-6, is DVKVTQSSRYLVKRTGEKVFLECVQDMDHENMFWYRQDPGLGLRLIYFSYDVKMKEKGDIPEGYSVSREKKERFSLILESASTNQTSMYLCASRTGGIHSPLHFGNGTRLTVT.

The gene calls are TRBV7-9 and TRBJ2-3; 7 bases match TRBD1. Unmatched junction bases numbered 7, after V lost 4 bases and J lost 3 bases. Germline assignment: CDR1 SEHNR and CDR2 FQNEAQ (reference sequence). The CDR3 loop spans 15 amino acids. In DNA form, the CDR3 reads TGTGCCAGCAGCTCCGACAGGGAAGAAACAGATACGCAGTATTTT. This sequence encodes CASSSDREETDTQYF.

The chain links TRBV4-3 to TRBJ2-2; 8 bases agree with TRBD2. Unmatched junction bases numbered 12, after V lost 0 bases and J lost 3 bases. Germline values: CDR1 LGHNA, CDR2 YSLEER. There are 19 residues in the CDR3. In DNA, the CDR3 is TGCGCCAGCAGCCAAGATCTTGTCCCTGCGGGGGGCTACACCGGGGAGCTGTTTTTT. Translating it yields CASSQDLVPAGGYTGELFF.

The chain uses TRBV5-1 and TRBJ2-2, with 7 bases identical to TRBD1. The germline gives CDR1 SGHRS, CDR2 YFSETQ. Losses at the gene ends were 0 bases for V and 3 bases for J; bases not matched to a gene: 2. This CDR3 comprises 15 residues. The CDR3 region is CASSLGQGHTGELFF. CDR3 DNA sequence: TGCGCCAGCAGCTTGGGACAGGGTCACACCGGGGAGCTGTTTTTT.

The chain combines TRBV4-3 with TRBJ1-4; the D gene is possibly TRBD1 (5 bases). Trimming shortened V by 1 base and J by 8 bases, and 20 bases separated the two germline ends. Germline lookup yields CDR1 LGHNA and CDR2 YSLEER. This CDR3 region has 17 residues. This CDR3 reads CASSQAFRQGGGEKLFF. DNA for the CDR3: TGCGCCAGCAGCCAAGCTTTTCGGCAGGGCGGGGGGGAAAAACTGTTTTTT.

The chain has TRBV5-1 and TRBJ1-1, with TRBD1 matching 11 bases. The CDR3 length is 13 residues. After removal of 4 bases from V and 10 bases from J, the junction contained 6 bases not matched to a gene. CDR1 SGHRS and CDR2 YFSETQ come from the germline V gene. The CDR3 protein is CASSLGQGAGAFF. The DNA for the CDR3 is TGCGCCAGCAGCCTCGGACAGGGGGCGGGAGCTTTCTTT.

The chain employs TRBV28 and TRBJ1-4, with D maybe TRBD1 (6 bases). The V end was cut by 6 bases, the J end by 8 bases, with 22 bases between. CDR3 length: 16 amino acids. Germline assignment: CDR1 MDHEN and CDR2 SYDVKM. The CDR3 DNA reads as TGTGCCAGCAGCGCGCCCCTACAGGGTGGCTCAGAAAAACTGTTTTTT. Its translation is CASSAPLQGGSEKLFF.

V usage is TRBV11-2 and J usage is TRBJ1-1; 10 bases line up with TRBD1. V lost 5 bases, J lost 4 bases, and 7 bases stayed unmatched. Per germline, CDR1 SGHAT and CDR2 FQNNGV. CDR3 length equals 15 residues. CDR3 sequence: CASSVDRGFITEAFF. CDR3 coding DNA: TGTGCCAGCAGCGTGGACAGGGGGTTTATCACTGAAGCTTTCTTT. Complete variable domain (other parts from reference TRBV11-2 and TRBJ1-1): EAGVAQSPRYKIIEKRQSVAFWCNPISGHATLYWYQQILGQGPKLLIQFQNNGVVDDSQLPKDRFSAERLKGVDSTLKIQPAKLEDSAVYLCASSVDRGFITEAFFGQGTRLTVV.

The V gene is TRBV19, the J gene TRBJ1-5; D gene ambiguous. The CDR3 loop spans 15 amino acids. Germline lookup yields CDR1 LNHDA and CDR2 SQIVND (reference sequence). Trimming left V 3 bases short and J 4 bases short, with 13 bases between. The CDR3, as DNA: TGTGCCAGTAGTATCCTCTCGGTGGTGAATCAGCCCCAGCATTTT. Protein: CASSILSVVNQPQHF.

This clone was counted only a few times. The J gene is TRBJ1-2, the V gene TRBV7-9, with 7 positions matching TRBD1. The CDR3 contains 14 residues. V shed 0 bases and J 3 bases; nucleotides not matched to a gene: 1. The germline V gene has CDR1 SEHNR and CDR2 FQNEAQ (reference sequence). The CDR3 region is CASSLAGTDYGYTF. The CDR3 DNA follows: TGTGCCAGCAGCTTAGCAGGGACAGACTATGGCTACACCTTC.

The chain combines TRBV11-1 with TRBJ2-7; D may be TRBD1 (5 bases). The germline V gene has CDR1 SGHAT and CDR2 FQDESV (reference sequence). The CDR3 extends over 14 amino acids. Trimming cost V 5 bases and J 6 bases, with 17 bases left between them. Here the CDR3 reads CASSNPGDRLEQYF. The CDR3 nucleotides are TGTGCCAGCAGCAACCCAGGCGACAGACTCGAGCAGTACTTC.

This chain uses TRBV30 with TRBJ2-1, with TRBD2 identical over 7 bases. The V and J ends lost 2 bases and 7 bases, in that order; junction bases with no gene match: 5. This CDR3 has 13 amino acids. Germline loops: CDR1 GTSNPN, CDR2 SVGIG (reference sequence). The DNA of the CDR3 is TGTGCCTGGAGTCACGGGAGGAGTAATGAGCAGTTCTTC. Amino acids: CAWSHGRSNEQFF.

This sequence joins TRBV9 and TRBJ2-7; 7 bases align to TRBD2. This CDR3 spans 15 amino acids. V lost 0 bases and J lost 0; bases outside the gene matches: 3. The germline CDR1 and CDR2 sequences are SGDLS and YYNGEE. The CDR3 DNA reads TGTGCCAGCAGCGTAGAGGGCGGGAGCTCCTACGAGCAGTACTTC. Its protein is CASSVEGGSSYEQYF.

CDR3 bases: TGTGCCAGCAGTTCCCCTGGAGGGACCTACGAGCAGTACTTC. This encodes CASSSPGGTYEQYF. This chain uses TRBV6-5 with TRBJ2-7; possibly TRBD2 for D (6 bases). Germline V gives CDR1 MNHEY, CDR2 SVGAGI. V gave up 4 bases and J gave up 2 bases, with 12 bases separating them. The CDR3 contains 14 residues.

The J gene is TRBJ1-2, the V gene TRBV30; D remains unclear. The CDR3 has 14 residues. Trimming took off 0 bases at V and 7 bases at J, with 15 bases between the two ends. Looked up from germline, CDR1 is GTSNPN and CDR2 is SVGIG (reference sequence). CDR3 residues: CAWSVVGPIAGYTF. DNA of the CDR3: TGTGCCTGGAGTGTCGTTGGGCCGATCGCTGGCTACACCTTC.

V is TRBV18 and J is TRBJ1-5; unclear D gene. Trimming removed 2 bases at V and 2 bases at J, with 10 bases between. The germline CDR1 and CDR2 sequences are KGHSH and LQKENI. The CDR3 contains 15 residues. In DNA form, the CDR3 reads TGTGCCAGCTCACCATCCGGGTTGGGCAATCAGCCCCAGCATTTT. As protein: CASSPSGLGNQPQHF.

This chain links TRBV11-2 with TRBJ2-7; D may be TRBD2 (7 bases). V lost 3 bases and J 5 bases, leaving 20 bases between the germline ends. This CDR3 has 16 residues. Germline V lookup: CDR1 SGHAT, CDR2 FQNNGV. CDR3 residues: CASSLAPGGGSHEQYF. DNA for the CDR3: TGTGCCAGCAGCTTGGCCCCCGGGGGCGGGAGCCACGAGCAGTACTTC.

The J gene is TRBJ2-7, the V gene TRBV19; 8 nucleotides match TRBD1. This CDR3 spans 16 amino acids. CDR1 is LNHDA and CDR2 is SQIVND in the germline V gene (reference sequence). Trimming cost V 5 bases and J 5 bases; bases outside gene matches: 14. CDR3 in DNA: TGTGCCAGTAGTGAACGATATACAGGGGGATTCGACGAGCAGTACTTC. Residues: CASSERYTGGFDEQYF.

The chain links TRBV9 to TRBJ2-7; maybe TRBD1 (5 bases). Germline V gene lookup returns CDR1 SGDLS and CDR2 YYNGEE. The V end lost 4 bases, the J end lost 7 bases, and 24 bases lay between the germline ends. This CDR3 is 16 amino acids long. The DNA for the CDR3 is TGTGCCAGCAGCCGATCCAAAGACAGCTCATACGTTGAGCAGTACTTC. This gives the protein CASSRSKDSSYVEQYF.

This clone has just one count. The chain employs TRBV28 and TRBJ2-7; 7 nucleotides match TRBD1. Germline CDR1 reads MDHEN; CDR2 reads SYDVKM. With 6 bases clipped from V and 2 bases from J, the junction kept 13 bases outside the gene matches. The CDR3 length is 16 residues. CDR3 DNA: TGTGCCAGCAGCCCCCTTGGACAGGTGTTAACCTACGAGCAGTACTTC. This codes for CASSPLGQVLTYEQYF.

The chain has TRBV28 and TRBJ2-5; 11 bases agree with TRBD2. This CDR3 spans 16 amino acids. Trimming cost V 2 bases and J 2 bases; bases outside gene matches: 4. CDR1 is MDHEN and CDR2 is SYDVKM in the germline V gene. For the CDR3, the DNA is TGTGCCAGCAGTTTACCGACTAGCGGGGTGCAAGAGACCCAGTACTTC. It translates to CASSLPTSGVQETQYF.

J is TRBJ1-2 and V is TRBV7-9, with D possibly TRBD1 on 6 matching bases. The CDR3 loop spans 13 amino acids. Germline CDR1 SEHNR, CDR2 FQNEAQ (reference sequence). V dropped 5 bases and J dropped 2 bases, with 9 bases sitting between them. For the CDR3, the DNA is TGTGCCAGCAGCCGGACAGAGAACTATGGCTACACCTTC. It is translated as CASSRTENYGYTF.